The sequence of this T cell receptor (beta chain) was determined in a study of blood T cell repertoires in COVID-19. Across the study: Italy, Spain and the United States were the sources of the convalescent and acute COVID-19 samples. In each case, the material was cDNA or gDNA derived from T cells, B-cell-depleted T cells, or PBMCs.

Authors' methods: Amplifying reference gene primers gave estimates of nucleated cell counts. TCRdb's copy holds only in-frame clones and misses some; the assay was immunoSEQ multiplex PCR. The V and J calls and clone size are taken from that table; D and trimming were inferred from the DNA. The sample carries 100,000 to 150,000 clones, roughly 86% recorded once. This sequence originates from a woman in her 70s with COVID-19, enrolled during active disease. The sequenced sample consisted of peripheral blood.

CDR3 in DNA: TGTGCCAGTAGTATAGCGAATGAGCAGTTCTTC. Its protein product is CASSIANEQFF. The V call is TRBV19, the J call TRBJ2-1; D remains ambiguous. The CDR3 contains 11 residues. The germline V gene has CDR1 LNHDA and CDR2 SQIVND (reference sequence). The V gene lost 1 base and the J gene lost 7 bases, with 2 bases spanning the gap.